Each of the 15 T cell receptor beta chains below was sequenced from the same sample in a study of T cell responses to AZD1222 COVID-19 vaccine. The repertoire was sequenced with immunoSEQ multiplex PCR; TCRdb's copy has only in-frame clones and lacks some. The sample lists some 110,000 clones; 92% were seen once. Specimen: peripheral blood, collected on day 0 of AZD1222 vaccination. The receptors were sampled from an adult in good health.

The rearrangement uses TRBV2 and TRBJ1-5; D call uncertain. V lost 6 bases, J lost 0 bases, and 12 bases lay in between. CDR1 and CDR2 from the germline V gene are SNHLY and FYNNEI. This CDR3 spans 15 amino acids. The CDR3 nucleotides read TGTGCCAGCAGGAGACGCGATAATAGCAATCAGCCCCAGCATTTT. Translated: CASRRRDNSNQPQHF. Combining the CDR3 with reference TRBV2 and TRBJ1-5 gives the whole variable domain EPEVTQTPSHQVTQMGQEVILRCVPISNHLYFYWYRQILGQKVEFLVSFYNNEISEKSEIFDDQFSVERPDGSNFTLKIRSTKLEDSAMYFCASRRRDNSNQPQHFGDGTRLSIL.

The chain employs TRBV19 and TRBJ2-2, with 8 bases that match TRBD1. Germline V gene lookup returns CDR1 LNHDA and CDR2 SQIVND (reference sequence). The V segment lost 4 bases and the J segment 7 bases; nucleotides outside the gene matches: 5. The CDR3 is made up of 14 amino acids. CDR3 in amino acids: CASSRQGTSGELFF. CDR3 coding DNA: TGTGCCAGTAGTAGACAGGGGACGAGCGGGGAGCTGTTTTTT.

The chain has TRBV13 and TRBJ1-1; 8 nucleotides align to TRBD1. V trimming: 4 bases; J trimming: 3 bases; junction bases outside the gene matches: 7. Germline V lookup: CDR1 PRHDT, CDR2 FYEKMQ (reference sequence). The CDR3 is 15 residues long. DNA for the CDR3: TGTGCCAGCAGCTCCCAGGGGGCGTCGGACACTGAAGCTTTCTTT. Its protein product is CASSSQGASDTEAFF. Full variable domain (rest looked up from reference TRBV13 and TRBJ1-1): AAGVIQSPRHLIKEKRETATLKCYPIPRHDTVYWYQQGPGQDPQFLISFYEKMQSDKGSIPDRFSAQQFSDYHSELNMSSLELGDSALYFCASSSQGASDTEAFFGQGTRLTVV.

V gene TRBV30 combines with J gene TRBJ1-2; D gene ambiguous. This CDR3 has 12 amino acids. Germline V gene lookup returns CDR1 GTSNPN and CDR2 SVGIG (reference sequence). Trimming left V 2 bases short and J 8 bases short, with 12 bases between. The CDR3 protein is CAWSQAPPGYTF. CDR3 in DNA: TGTGCCTGGAGTCAGGCCCCCCCGGGCTACACCTTC.

The rearrangement uses TRBV19 and TRBJ1-6, with D tentatively TRBD1 (6 bases). Trimming pared 5 bases from V and 2 bases from J, leaving 10 bases between. This CDR3 comprises 15 residues. Germline CDR1 reads LNHDA; CDR2 reads SQIVND (reference sequence). CDR3 in amino acids: CASSLQGPYNSPLHF. Here the CDR3 DNA reads TGTGCCAGTAGTCTACAGGGACCCTATAATTCACCCCTCCACTTT.

Comments on this clone: Additional DNA sequences in this sample encode the identical CDR3. This chain connects TRBV5-1 to TRBJ1-1; D might be TRBD1 (5 bases). CDR1 and CDR2 from the germline V gene are SGHRS and YFSETQ. Trimming took off 2 bases at V and 2 bases at J, with 7 bases between the two ends. This CDR3 is built from 13 residues. CDR3 in amino acids: CASSFGTNTEAFF. CDR3 sequence (DNA): TGCGCCAGCAGCTTTGGGACCAACACTGAAGCTTTCTTT.

Concerning this clone itself: The same CDR3 can be traced to other DNA sequences in this sample. Here the CDR3 DNA reads TGTGCCAGCAGTTTGGGCCCAAACACTGAAGCTTTCTTT. This translates into CASSLGPNTEAFF. J is TRBJ1-1 and V is TRBV12-3 or TRBV12-4; D is unclear. The V gene lost 3 bases and the J gene lost 2 bases, with 7 bases spanning the gap. The CDR3 has 13 amino acids.

This chain uses TRBV27 with TRBJ1-1; a possible D gene is TRBD1 (6 bases). This CDR3 contains 14 residues. The V end lost 5 bases, the J end lost 0 bases, and 10 bases lay between the germline ends. CDR1 and CDR2 from the germline V gene are MNHEY and SMNVEV (reference sequence). CDR3 coding DNA: TGTGCCAGCAGTCGGGACACCTTGAACACTGAAGCTTTCTTT. It codes for CASSRDTLNTEAFF.

The sample holds one count of this clone. The J gene is TRBJ1-6, the V gene TRBV4-3; no clear D. The germline V and J ends were trimmed by 4 bases and 7 bases, with 17 bases remaining between them. CDR3 length: 16 residues. Germline assignment: CDR1 LGHNA and CDR2 YSLEER. The CDR3 DNA follows: TGCGCCAGCAGCCTTGGCGGTCAAGATTCCAATTCACCCCTCCACTTT. It translates to CASSLGGQDSNSPLHF.

The chain uses TRBV10-3 and TRBJ1-5, with D uncertain. CDR1 is ENHRY, CDR2 SYGVKD, per germline. This CDR3 region has 14 residues. The V and J ends lost 6 bases and 7 bases respectively, with 16 bases between them. The CDR3 sequence is CAISPVQDGQPQHF. The CDR3 nucleotides read TGTGCCATCAGCCCCGTTCAGGACGGACAGCCCCAGCATTTT.

The CDR3 nucleotides read TGTGCCTGGTCCGGGACAGGGTCTGAAAAACTGTTTTTT. It yields the protein CAWSGTGSEKLFF. The chain employs TRBV30 and TRBJ1-4, with 9 nucleotides matching TRBD1. The V and J ends lost 5 bases and 7 bases, in that order; junction bases with no gene match: 5. Germline values: CDR1 GTSNPN, CDR2 SVGIG (reference sequence). The length of the CDR3 is 13 residues.

The CDR3 region is CASSRTENTEAFF. The CDR3 DNA reads as TGCGCCAGCAGCAGGACAGAGAACACTGAAGCTTTCTTT. The chain uses TRBV5-1 and TRBJ1-1; TRBD1 might be the D (6 bases). The CDR3 has 13 residues. Germline V lookup: CDR1 SGHRS, CDR2 YFSETQ. V was shortened by 4 bases and J by 1 base, with 8 bases between the two germline ends.

The chain carries TRBV29-1 and TRBJ2-7; D may be TRBD1 (6 bases). Per germline, CDR1 SQVTM and CDR2 ANQGSEA. This CDR3 is built from 12 residues. V was pared by 6 bases and J by 6 bases, with 15 bases between. CDR3 region: CSVGTGYGEQYF. CDR3 nucleotides: TGCAGCGTCGGTACAGGGTATGGCGAGCAGTACTTC.

This chain links TRBV19 with TRBJ1-1; no reliable D call. The CDR3 loop spans 15 amino acids. Germline values: CDR1 LNHDA, CDR2 SQIVND (reference sequence). The V end lost 5 bases, the J end lost 0 bases, and 13 bases lay between the germline ends. CDR3 region: CASSSSPGVNTEAFF. The CDR3 DNA follows: TGTGCCAGTAGTTCGTCGCCAGGCGTGAACACTGAAGCTTTCTTT.

The V call is TRBV23-1, the J call TRBJ2-7; D is unclear. TRBV23-1 is an ORF for which the function is uncertain. The CDR3 is 10 residues long. With 11 bases removed from V and 4 bases from J, the gap between germline ends came to 9 bases. The CDR3 sequence is CAERLYEQYV. In DNA, the CDR3 is TGCGCCGAGAGACTTTACGAGCAGTACGTC.